This TCR beta chain came from a study of blood T cells in healthy people across ages. Turning to the study itself: Through template switching, about one barcoded beta molecule was captured per two T cells, as measured in model experiments.

Worth noting for this clonotype: Its target is not known. One junction end disagrees with the germline gene, perhaps due to a read error.

Study-level points and caveats: Unsorted PBMC input precluded a conclusive naive versus antigen-experienced comparison.

Primers used in a second PCR of about 7 to 11 cycles were a sample-barcoded 5' primer and a J-beta primer mix. TCRdb re-called the 5' RACE reads with MiXCR, one entry per CDR3 protein. The sample includes roughly 1,300,000 distinct CDR3 sequences, around 55% of them seen just once. Looked up from germline, CDR1 is MNHNS and CDR2 is SASEGT. The CDR3 runs 13 residues. The TCR was taken from a young man in good health. The sequenced sample was blood. The V and J genes are TRBV6-1 and TRBJ1-2; D perhaps matches TRBD1 (5 bases). This chain's CDR3 is CASSATTVYDYTF. As DNA, the CDR3 is TGTGCCAGCAGTGCAACGACAGTCTATGACTACACCTTC.